The 20 T cell receptor beta chains listed next were all sequenced from one sample in a study of Graves' ophthalmopathy and Graves' hyperthyroidism. RNA transcripts were the source from which TCR beta CDR3 regions were amplified. HTBI primers primed a first-round RT-PCR, and a second-round multiplex PCR followed. TCRdb fed the multiplex PCR reads into MiXCR, producing one record per CDR3 protein. The sample has over 650,000 distinct CDR3 sequences, 35% to 45% seen once. The sample comprised peripheral blood. The receptors derive from an adult man with Graves' ophthalmopathy.

This rearrangement joins TRBV10-3 to TRBJ1-2; 9 bases line up with TRBD1. CDR1 and CDR2 (germline): ENHRY, SYGVKD. This CDR3 is built from 11 residues. V trimming: 9 bases; J trimming: 8 bases; junction bases outside the gene matches: 4. In DNA form, the CDR3 reads TGTGCCATTCAACAGGGGGCGGGCTACACCTTC. Its translation: CAIQQGAGYTF.

The chain employs TRBV7-2 and TRBJ1-6; 8 nucleotides match TRBD1. Losses at the gene ends were 0 bases for V and 11 bases for J; bases not matched to a gene: 9. Germline loops: CDR1 SGHTA, CDR2 FQGNSA. The CDR3 totals 16 residues. CDR3 nucleotides: TGTGCCAGCAGCTTAGCTATGCAGGGGGCTTCAGCACCCCTCCACTTT. This encodes CASSLAMQGASAPLHF.

Points on this clonotype: A junction end diverges from the germline sequence, so it may reflect a read error. The CDR3 coding sequence is TGTGCCAGCAGTTACTCTCGTGGGGGGACTCTGCCCCAGCATTTT. Translated: CASSYSRGGTLPQHF. The V and J genes are TRBV10-3 and TRBJ1-5; D is perhaps TRBD1 (5 bases). The CDR3 has 15 residues. The germline gives CDR1 ENHRY, CDR2 SYGVKD.

Notes on this clonotype: A read error may be the cause here, since a much bigger clone is one base away. The V and J genes are TRBV7-9 and TRBJ1-4, with 10 nucleotides matching TRBD1. The CDR3 runs to 17 residues. V lost 4 bases, J lost 7 bases, and 12 bases stayed unmatched. Germline V CDR1 and CDR2: SEHNR, FQNEAQ (reference sequence). CDR3: CASSSAGTGVYGEKLFF. In DNA form, the CDR3 reads TGTGCCAGCAGCTCCGCCGGGACAGGGGTATATGGTGAAAAACTGTTTTTT.

The CDR3 loop is CSALAGPSYEQYF. CDR3 DNA sequence: TGCAGTGCCCTAGCGGGCCCCTCCTACGAGCAGTACTTC. The gene calls are TRBV20-1 and TRBJ2-7, with TRBD2 matching over 8 bases. Germline lookup yields CDR1 DFQATT and CDR2 SNEGSKA (reference sequence). The CDR3 runs to 13 residues. The J segment lost 0 bases and the V segment lost 6 bases, leaving 4 bases of the junction unmatched.

The J gene is TRBJ1-1, the V gene TRBV10-3, with 8 bases matching TRBD1. Germline CDR1 is ENHRY and CDR2 is SYGVKD. The CDR3 is 13 amino acids. V trimming: 4 bases; J trimming: 4 bases; junction bases outside the gene matches: 2. CDR3 nucleotides: TGTGCCATCAGTGGCGACAGGGGCACTGAAGCTTTCTTT. This codes for CAISGDRGTEAFF.

At least ten counts were recorded for this clonotype. The J gene is TRBJ2-2, the V gene TRBV25-1; D is possibly TRBD1 (5 bases). V lost 5 bases to trimming and J lost 4 bases, with 8 bases between them. The germline V gene has CDR1 MGHDK and CDR2 SYGVNS. The CDR3 runs to 13 residues. The CDR3, as DNA: TGTGCCAGCAGTAGCAGGGTCACCGGGGAGCTGTTTTTT. It codes for CASSSRVTGELFF.

CDR3 in DNA: TGTGCCAGCAGCTTAGGATCAGGCGGACAGGCGATACCTCAAGAGACCCAGTACTTC. Protein product: CASSLGSGGQAIPQETQYF. The rearrangement uses TRBV11-2 and TRBJ2-5; 7 bases are shared with TRBD1. The CDR3 extends over 19 amino acids. CDR1 is SGHAT, CDR2 FQNNGV, per germline. Trimming took 1 base from V and 2 from J; bases not matched to a gene: 16.

This clonotype has at least ten counts. This rearrangement joins TRBV6-1 to TRBJ2-7; 9 nucleotides align to TRBD1. The CDR3 totals 15 residues. V was clipped by 1 base and J by 7 bases; unmatched bases: 8. Germline-derived CDR1 and CDR2 are MNHNS and SASEGT. CDR3 DNA: TGTGCCAGCAGTGAAGAACAGGGGGCTTCGGAAGAGCAGTACTTC. Protein sequence: CASSEEQGASEEQYF.

At least ten counts were recorded for this clonotype. The genes are TRBV5-5 and TRBJ2-5; 14 bases are shared with TRBD2. Trimming removed 4 bases from V and 3 bases from J; junction bases left unmatched: 8. This CDR3 has 17 amino acids. Germline values: CDR1 SGHKS, CDR2 YYEKEE (reference sequence). The CDR3 protein is CASSPVGLAGGKETQYF. CDR3 sequence (DNA): TGTGCCAGCAGCCCCGTCGGACTAGCGGGGGGCAAAGAGACCCAGTACTTC. The variable domain in full, with the rest retrieved from reference TRBV5-5 and TRBJ2-5, is DAGVTQSPTHLIKTRGQQVTLRCSPISGHKSVSWYQQVLGQGPQFIFQYYEKEERGRGNFPDRFSARQFPNYSSELNVNALLLGDSALYLCASSPVGLAGGKETQYFGPGTRLLVL.

This clonotype was counted many times. This rearrangement joins TRBV5-4 to TRBJ1-1, with D tentatively TRBD1 (6 bases). There are 15 residues in the CDR3. CDR1 and CDR2 (germline): SGHNT, YYREEE (reference sequence). Trimming took off 3 bases at V and 1 base at J, with 13 bases between the two ends. CDR3 sequence (DNA): TGTGCCAGCAGCTCCCCGTACAGGGAGAACACTGAAGCTTTCTTT. Translating gives CASSSPYRENTEAFF.

This clonotype was observed many times. The rearrangement links TRBV6-6 to TRBJ2-5, with D perhaps being TRBD1 or TRBD2 (5 bases each). Trimming shortened V by 3 bases and J by 5 bases, and 10 bases separated the two germline ends. In germline, CDR1 is MNHNY, CDR2 SVGAGI (reference sequence). This CDR3 comprises 13 residues. CDR3 loop: CASSYRGRETQYF. CDR3 sequence (DNA): TGTGCCAGCAGTTATCGGGGACGCGAGACCCAGTACTTC.

Ten or more counts support this clonotype. The chain couples TRBV2 to TRBJ1-1; a possible D gene is TRBD1 (5 bases). Germline V gene sequence: CDR1 SNHLY, CDR2 FYNNEI. This CDR3 spans 15 amino acids. The V gene lost 7 bases and the J gene lost 5 bases, with 20 bases spanning the gap. The CDR3 is CASKAGHTRNTEAFF. Written as DNA, the CDR3 is TGTGCCAGCAAGGCAGGACACACTAGGAATACTGAAGCTTTCTTT.

The sample holds many counts of this clonotype. CDR3 sequence reads: CASSSGQASLEQYF. CDR3 coding DNA: TGTGCCAGCAGCTCGGGACAGGCTAGTCTCGAGCAGTACTTC. This chain uses TRBV7-2 with TRBJ2-7; TRBD1 aligns across 8 bases. Trimming took 4 bases from V and 6 from J; bases not matched to a gene: 8. The CDR3 consists of 14 residues. The germline CDR1 and CDR2 sequences are SGHTA and FQGNSA. Using reference TRBV7-2 and TRBJ2-7 for the parts outside the CDR3, the full variable domain is GAGVSQSPSNKVTEKGKDVELRCDPISGHTALYWYRQSLGQGLEFLIYFQGNSAPDKSGLPSDRFSAERTGGSVSTLTIQRTQQEDSAVYLCASSSGQASLEQYFGPGTRLTVT.

Regarding this clonotype: This may come from a read error, since a much larger clone is one base off. This chain connects TRBV20-1 to TRBJ2-2, with D uncertain. CDR1 is DFQATT, CDR2 SNEGSKA, per germline (reference sequence). This CDR3 spans 14 amino acids. V was clipped by 0 bases and J by 0 bases, with 5 bases between them. The CDR3 coding sequence is TGCAGTGCTAGAGATCGGACGAACACCGGGGAGCTGTTTTTT. Translated, it gives CSARDRTNTGELFF.

This clonotype came up many times. The chain combines TRBV20-1 with TRBJ2-7; 12 positions agree with TRBD1. This CDR3 has 14 amino acids. Germline CDR1 and CDR2: DFQATT and SNEGSKA (reference sequence). J lost 0 bases, V lost 5 bases, and 2 bases had no gene match. The chain's CDR3 is CSAEGQGASYEQYF. CDR3 in DNA: TGCAGTGCTGAGGGACAGGGGGCCTCCTACGAGCAGTACTTC.

This clonotype showed up many times. The chain combines TRBV5-8 with TRBJ1-5; D is undetermined. CDR1 and CDR2 (germline): SGHTS, YDEGEE. The CDR3 is made up of 11 amino acids. Trimming cost V 4 bases and J 10 bases, with 9 bases left between them. In DNA, the CDR3 is TGTGCCAGCAGCCTCGGTCACCCCCAGCATTTT. Translated: CASSLGHPQHF.

J is TRBJ2-7 and V is TRBV12-3 or TRBV12-4; 9 bases are a match to TRBD2. This CDR3 spans 15 amino acids. J was trimmed by 3 bases and V by 4 bases; bases with no gene match: 7. The CDR3 coding sequence is TGTGCCAGCAGTTCTCTAGCGGGATACCACTACGAGCAGTACTTC. Encoded protein: CASSSLAGYHYEQYF.

This clonotype showed up many times. At one end, the junction sequence differs from germline, possibly due to a read error. V and J are TRBV4-2 and TRBJ2-5; 7 bases map to TRBD2. Germline V lookup: CDR1 LGHNA, CDR2 YNFKEQ. CDR3 length: 12 residues. CDR3: CASSQEGGVREF. The CDR3 nucleotides read TGTGCCAGCAGCCAAGAGGGGGGAGTGCGGGAGTTC.

This clonotype was detected ten times or more. This chain connects TRBV5-1 to TRBJ1-1; perhaps TRBD1 as D (6 bases). The CDR3 is 13 residues long. The ends were cut back, 2 bases at V and 6 bases at J, with 11 bases in the middle. In germline, CDR1 is SGHRS, CDR2 YFSETQ. CDR3 residues: CASSFQGSPEAFF. For the CDR3, the DNA is TGCGCCAGCAGCTTCCAGGGGTCCCCTGAAGCTTTCTTT.